What follows are 15 T cell receptor beta chains derived from one specimen sequenced in a study of cytomegalovirus exposure and HLA in healthy donors. PCR involved 60 Vbeta and 13 Jbeta primers. Produced via immunoSEQ multiplex PCR; TCRdb's table is partial and in-frame only. The sample has 150,000 to 200,000 clones; approximately 88% are singletons. Input material: PBMCs. The receptors stem from a young woman in good health and CMV-seronegative.

This clone showed up just a few times. The chain combines TRBV27 with TRBJ2-3; possible D gene TRBD2, 6 bases. Germline CDR1 and CDR2: MNHEY and SMNVEV (reference sequence). CDR3 length: 14 amino acids. V shed 5 bases and J shed 6 bases, with 15 bases lying between them. This CDR3 is CASSDRDFADTQYF. The CDR3 DNA is TGTGCCAGCAGTGACCGGGACTTCGCCGATACGCAGTATTTT.

The chain employs TRBV7-3 and TRBJ2-1, with D perhaps matching TRBD1 (5 bases). V was pared by 2 bases and J by 5 bases, with 10 bases between. The germline gives CDR1 SGHTA, CDR2 FQGTGA. The CDR3 runs to 14 residues. CDR3 sequence reads: CASSLWAQDNEQFF. In nucleotides, the CDR3 is TGTGCCAGCAGCTTATGGGCACAGGACAATGAGCAGTTCTTC.

The chain links TRBV5-1 to TRBJ1-1; maybe TRBD1 (6 bases). V lost 3 bases and J 4 bases, leaving 10 bases between the germline ends. CDR1 is SGHRS and CDR2 is YFSETQ in the germline V gene. CDR3 size: 13 residues. The CDR3 bases are TGCGCCAGCAGCTCCGGACAGATCACTGAAGCTTTCTTT. This translates into CASSSGQITEAFF.

The chain is built from TRBV9 and TRBJ2-5, with 10 bases identical to TRBD1. The CDR3 has 16 amino acids. Germline lookup yields CDR1 SGDLS and CDR2 YYNGEE. V shed 4 bases and J 0 bases; nucleotides not matched to a gene: 6. This CDR3 is CASSQSGQGYQETQYF. As DNA, the CDR3 is TGTGCCAGCAGCCAGTCGGGACAGGGGTACCAAGAGACCCAGTACTTC.

The gene calls are TRBV7-9 and TRBJ1-2; D uncertain. In germline, CDR1 is SEHNR, CDR2 FQNEAQ (reference sequence). V lost 5 bases, J lost 8 bases, and 12 bases lay in between. The CDR3 is 12 amino acids. The CDR3 DNA follows: TGTGCCAGCAGCCGTTTAGATGCCGGCTACACCTTC. Its translation: CASSRLDAGYTF.

The chain combines TRBV5-1 with TRBJ2-1, with 12 nucleotides matching TRBD2. CDR3 length: 15 amino acids. Germline CDR1 reads SGHRS; CDR2 reads YFSETQ. Trimming took 3 bases from V and 4 from J; bases not matched to a gene: 2. The CDR3 spells CASSSGLAGYNEQFF. The DNA of the CDR3 is TGCGCCAGCAGCTCCGGACTAGCGGGGTACAATGAGCAGTTCTTC. The entire variable domain, with the rest obtained from reference TRBV5-1 and TRBJ2-1, is as follows: KAGVTQTPRYLIKTRGQQVTLSCSPISGHRSVSWYQQTPGQGLQFLFEYFSETQRNKGNFPGRFSGRQFSNSRSEMNVSTLELGDSALYLCASSSGLAGYNEQFFGPGTRLTVL.

The V and J genes are TRBV7-2 and TRBJ1-3; no firm D call. V lost 4 bases and J 0 bases, leaving 7 bases between the germline ends. The CDR3 runs to 14 residues. CDR1 is SGHTA and CDR2 is FQGNSA in the germline V gene. CDR3 sequence: CASSSSSSGNTIYF. CDR3 nucleotide sequence: TGTGCCAGCAGCTCCTCCTCCTCTGGAAACACCATATATTTT.

The chain employs TRBV11-2 and TRBJ1-2; weak D call: TRBD1 (5 bases). The germline V gene has CDR1 SGHAT and CDR2 FQNNGV. The CDR3 length is 15 residues. Trimming took off 1 base at V and 6 bases at J, with 15 bases between the two ends. The CDR3 DNA reads as TGTGCCAGCAGCTTAGGGGCTTTATCAGGGCATGGCTACACCTTC. Encoded protein: CASSLGALSGHGYTF.

On this clone itself: A read error may account for a junction end that differs from germline. This chain joins TRBV6-5 and TRBJ2-7; a weak D match, TRBD1 (6 bases). This CDR3 comprises 13 residues. Germline lookup yields CDR1 MNHEY and CDR2 SVGAGI. CDR3 residues: CASSYSPQGLKGF. In nucleotides, the CDR3 is TGTGCCAGCAGTTACTCCCCCCAGGGGCTAAAGGGCTTC.

The chain uses TRBV5-4 and TRBJ1-4; D is perhaps TRBD1 (6 bases). Trimming took off 4 bases at V and 7 bases at J, with 11 bases between the two ends. The CDR3 is 13 amino acids. Germline V gene lookup returns CDR1 SGHNT and CDR2 YYREEE (reference sequence). Here the CDR3 reads CASSRVGGEKLFF. CDR3 nucleotide sequence: TGTGCCAGCAGCCGGGTAGGGGGTGAAAAACTGTTTTTT.

J is TRBJ1-2 and V is TRBV9; a weak D match, TRBD1 (6 bases). Germline CDR1 reads SGDLS; CDR2 reads YYNGEE. This CDR3 has 14 amino acids. V lost 5 bases, J lost 1 base, and 12 bases lay in between. CDR3 in amino acids: CASSYGQFNYGYTF. CDR3 in DNA: TGTGCCAGCAGTTATGGACAGTTTAACTATGGCTACACCTTC.

The chain joins TRBV7-2 to TRBJ2-1; TRBD1 matches 9 bases. The CDR3 has 15 amino acids. Looked up from germline, CDR1 is SGHTA and CDR2 is FQGNSA. Trimming removed 4 bases from V and 9 bases from J; junction bases left unmatched: 10. The CDR3 coding sequence is TGTGCCAGCAGCTCCTCCCCCGGACAGGGGTTTGAGCAGTTCTTC. Translation: CASSSSPGQGFEQFF.

The CDR3 is CASSPGIGGSGYQETQYF. For the CDR3, the DNA is TGTGCCAGCTCACCAGGTATTGGAGGCTCGGGGTACCAAGAGACCCAGTACTTC. The rearrangement joins TRBV18 to TRBJ2-5; weak D call: TRBD2 (5 bases). Germline V lookup: CDR1 KGHSH, CDR2 LQKENI. The CDR3 runs to 18 residues. Between the trimmed V and J ends, which lost 2 bases and 0 bases, there was a span of 19 bases.

This clone has more than one count but fewer than ten. J is TRBJ2-7 and V is TRBV29-1; maybe TRBD1 (6 bases). Germline values: CDR1 SQVTM, CDR2 ANQGSEA. V lost 4 bases and J 4 bases, leaving 11 bases between the germline ends. The CDR3 is made up of 12 amino acids. The CDR3 DNA is TGCAGCGTTGCAGGGGATGTATACGAGCAGTACTTC. Translation: CSVAGDVYEQYF.

In DNA, the CDR3 is TGCGCCAGCAGCTTGGAAAACAGCTTTTTTGGCTACACCTTC. Translating gives CASSLENSFFGYTF. This chain joins TRBV5-1 and TRBJ1-2; D is unclear. Germline-derived CDR1 and CDR2 are SGHRS and YFSETQ. The CDR3 covers 14 residues. V was clipped by 0 bases and J by 7 bases, with 13 bases between them. Complete variable domain (other parts from reference TRBV5-1 and TRBJ1-2): KAGVTQTPRYLIKTRGQQVTLSCSPISGHRSVSWYQQTPGQGLQFLFEYFSETQRNKGNFPGRFSGRQFSNSRSEMNVSTLELGDSALYLCASSLENSFFGYTFGSGTRLTVV.